This T cell receptor (beta chain) was profiled in a study of cytomegalovirus exposure and HLA in healthy donors. PCR amplification relied on 60 Vbeta primers (plus 13 Jbeta primers). The method was immunoSEQ multiplex PCR; TCRdb's version includes in-frame clones alone and lacks a portion of them. The table lists about 160,000 clones, around 83% of them singletons. Broader study findings: It was reported that TCR beta sequences correctly inferred the HLA-A and HLA-B alleles for most subjects. A later analysis found most CMV-associated TCR beta chains apparently HLA-restricted.

Details on this clone: Its target is not known.

The TCR originated in a man aged 45-60 years in good health and CMV-seropositive. Sequenced input: PBMCs.

CDR3 coding DNA: TGTGCCAGCAGTGAAGCGCGTCGATGGAACACTGAAGCTTTCTTT. It is translated as CASSEARRWNTEAFF. The chain carries TRBV2 and TRBJ1-1; no definite D call. Germline CDR1 and CDR2: SNHLY and FYNNEI. The CDR3 totals 15 residues. V lost 0 bases and J 1 base, leaving 9 bases between the germline ends.